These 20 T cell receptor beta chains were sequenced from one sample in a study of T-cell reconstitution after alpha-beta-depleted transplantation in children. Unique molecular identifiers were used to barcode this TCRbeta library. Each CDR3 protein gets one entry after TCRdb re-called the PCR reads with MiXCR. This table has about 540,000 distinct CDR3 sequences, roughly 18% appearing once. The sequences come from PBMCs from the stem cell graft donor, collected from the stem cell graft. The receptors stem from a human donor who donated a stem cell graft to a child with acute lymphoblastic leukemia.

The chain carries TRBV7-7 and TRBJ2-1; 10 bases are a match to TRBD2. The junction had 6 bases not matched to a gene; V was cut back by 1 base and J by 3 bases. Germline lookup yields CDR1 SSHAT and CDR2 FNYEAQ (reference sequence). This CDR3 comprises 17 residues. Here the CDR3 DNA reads TGTGCCAGCAGCTTAGGGGCCGGGACTAGCGTCTACAATGAGCAGTTCTTC. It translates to CASSLGAGTSVYNEQFF.

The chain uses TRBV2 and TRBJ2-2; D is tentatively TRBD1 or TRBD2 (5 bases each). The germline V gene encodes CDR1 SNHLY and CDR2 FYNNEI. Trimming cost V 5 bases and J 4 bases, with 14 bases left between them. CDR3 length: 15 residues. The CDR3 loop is CASSSGARVTGELFF. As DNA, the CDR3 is TGTGCCAGCAGTTCCGGGGCCAGAGTCACCGGGGAGCTGTTTTTT.

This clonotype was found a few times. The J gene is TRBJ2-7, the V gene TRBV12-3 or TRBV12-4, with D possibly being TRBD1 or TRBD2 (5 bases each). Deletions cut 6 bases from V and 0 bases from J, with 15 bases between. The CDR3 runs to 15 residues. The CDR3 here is CASRAGTGSSYEQYF. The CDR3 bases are TGTGCCAGCAGGGCCGGGACGGGGAGCTCCTACGAGCAGTACTTC.

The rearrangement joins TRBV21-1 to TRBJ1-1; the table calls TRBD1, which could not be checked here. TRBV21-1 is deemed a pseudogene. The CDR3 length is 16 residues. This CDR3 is CASSPQGPIRFSEAFF. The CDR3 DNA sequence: TGTGCCAGCAGCCCGCAGGGACCAATAAGATTTTCTGAAGCTTTCTTT.

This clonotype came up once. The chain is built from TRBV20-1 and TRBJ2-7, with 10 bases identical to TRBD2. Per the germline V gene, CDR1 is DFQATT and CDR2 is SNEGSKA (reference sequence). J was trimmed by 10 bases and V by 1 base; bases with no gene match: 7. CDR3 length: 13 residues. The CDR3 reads CSARASGRDGQYF. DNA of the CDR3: TGCAGTGCTAGAGCCAGCGGGAGGGACGGTCAGTACTTC.

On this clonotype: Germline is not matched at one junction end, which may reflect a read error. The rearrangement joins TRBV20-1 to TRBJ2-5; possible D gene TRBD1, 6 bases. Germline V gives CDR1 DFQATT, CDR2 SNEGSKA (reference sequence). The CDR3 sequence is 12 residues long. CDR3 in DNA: TGCAGCGCTAGGGGGAGCCAAGAGACCCAGTACTTC. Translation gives CSARGSQETQYF.

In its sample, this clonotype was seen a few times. CDR3 protein: CASSFYEGVGGNEQFF. Here the CDR3 DNA reads TGTGCCAGCAGCTTTTACGAGGGGGTAGGGGGCAATGAGCAGTTCTTC. The V call is TRBV7-8, the J call TRBJ2-1, with TRBD1 as a possible D gene (6 bases). Trimming stripped 3 bases from V and 6 bases from J, with 18 bases between. The germline V gene encodes CDR1 SGHVS and CDR2 FQNEAQ. The CDR3 totals 16 residues.

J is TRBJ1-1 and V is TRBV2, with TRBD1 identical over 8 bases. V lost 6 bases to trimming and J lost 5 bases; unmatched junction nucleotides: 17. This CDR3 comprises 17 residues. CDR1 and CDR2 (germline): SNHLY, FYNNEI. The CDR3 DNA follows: TGTGCCAGCAGGACCCCCCTTGCCGGACAGGGAGAAACTGAAGCTTTCTTT. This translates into CASRTPLAGQGETEAFF.

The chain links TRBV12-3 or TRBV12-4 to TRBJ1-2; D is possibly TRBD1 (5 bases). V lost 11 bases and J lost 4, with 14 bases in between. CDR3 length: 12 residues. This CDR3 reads CAVQDSAYGYTF. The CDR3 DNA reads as TGTGCCGTCCAAGACAGCGCCTATGGCTACACCTTC.

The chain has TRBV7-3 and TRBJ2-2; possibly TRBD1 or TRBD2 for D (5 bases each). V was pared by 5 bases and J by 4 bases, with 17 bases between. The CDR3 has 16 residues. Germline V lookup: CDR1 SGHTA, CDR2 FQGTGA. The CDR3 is CASSRDGALATGELFF. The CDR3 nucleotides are TGTGCCAGCAGCCGAGACGGGGCCTTAGCCACCGGGGAGCTGTTTTTT.

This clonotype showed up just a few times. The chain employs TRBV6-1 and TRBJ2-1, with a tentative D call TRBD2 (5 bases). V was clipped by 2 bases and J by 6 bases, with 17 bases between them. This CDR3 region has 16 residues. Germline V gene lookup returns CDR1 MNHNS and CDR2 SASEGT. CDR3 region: CASSEWLAASLNEQFF. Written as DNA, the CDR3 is TGTGCCAGCAGTGAATGGCTAGCCGCTAGCCTCAATGAGCAGTTCTTC.

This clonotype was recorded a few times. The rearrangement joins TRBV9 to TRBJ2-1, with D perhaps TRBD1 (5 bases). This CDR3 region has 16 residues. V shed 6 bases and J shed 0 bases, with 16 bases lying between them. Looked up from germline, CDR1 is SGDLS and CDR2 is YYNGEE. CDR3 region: CASIPGQSSSYNEQFF. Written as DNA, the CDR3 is TGTGCCAGCATTCCCGGACAAAGCAGCTCCTACAATGAGCAGTTCTTC.

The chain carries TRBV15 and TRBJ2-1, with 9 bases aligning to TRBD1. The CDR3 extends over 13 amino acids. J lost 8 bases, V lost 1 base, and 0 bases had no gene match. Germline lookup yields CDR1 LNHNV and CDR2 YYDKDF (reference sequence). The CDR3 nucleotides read TGTGCCACCAGCAGAGGGGACAGGGATGAGCAGTTCTTC. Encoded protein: CATSRGDRDEQFF.

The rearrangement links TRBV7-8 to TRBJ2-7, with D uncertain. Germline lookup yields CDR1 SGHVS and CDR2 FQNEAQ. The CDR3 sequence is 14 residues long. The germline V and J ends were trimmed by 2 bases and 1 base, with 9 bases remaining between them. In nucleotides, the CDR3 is TGTGCCAGCAGCTTAATGGGTCCGTCCTACGAGCAGTACTTC. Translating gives CASSLMGPSYEQYF.

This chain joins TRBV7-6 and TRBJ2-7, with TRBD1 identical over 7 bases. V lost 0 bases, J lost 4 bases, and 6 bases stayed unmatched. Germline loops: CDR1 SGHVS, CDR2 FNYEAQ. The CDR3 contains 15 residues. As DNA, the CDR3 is TGTGCCAGCAGCTTAGCGGCGACAGGGCCTTACGAGCAGTACTTC. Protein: CASSLAATGPYEQYF.

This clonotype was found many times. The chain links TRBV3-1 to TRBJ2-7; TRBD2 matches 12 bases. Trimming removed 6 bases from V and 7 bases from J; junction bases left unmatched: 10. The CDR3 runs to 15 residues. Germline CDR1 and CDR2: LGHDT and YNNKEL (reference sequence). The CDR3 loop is CASRASGRASREQYF. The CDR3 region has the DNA TGTGCCAGCAGGGCTAGCGGGAGGGCCTCGCGGGAGCAGTACTTC.

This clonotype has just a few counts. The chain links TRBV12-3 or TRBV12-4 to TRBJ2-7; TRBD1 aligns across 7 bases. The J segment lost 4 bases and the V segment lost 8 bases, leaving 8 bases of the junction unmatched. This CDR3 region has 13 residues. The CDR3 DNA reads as TGTGCCAGCGGCTCCGGGACAGCGTACGAGCAGTACTTC. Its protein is CASGSGTAYEQYF.

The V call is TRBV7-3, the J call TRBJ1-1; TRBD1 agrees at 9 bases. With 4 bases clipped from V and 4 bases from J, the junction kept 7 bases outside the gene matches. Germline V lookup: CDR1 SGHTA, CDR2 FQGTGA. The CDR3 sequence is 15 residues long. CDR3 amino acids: CASSSVGTGPTEAFF. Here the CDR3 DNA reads TGTGCCAGCAGCTCCGTCGGGACAGGGCCCACTGAAGCTTTCTTT.

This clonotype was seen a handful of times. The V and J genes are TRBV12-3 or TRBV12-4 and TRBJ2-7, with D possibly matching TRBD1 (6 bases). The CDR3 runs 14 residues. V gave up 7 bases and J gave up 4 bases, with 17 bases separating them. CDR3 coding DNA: TGTGCCAGCACCCTGGGCACAGGGCCGTACGAGCAGTACTTC. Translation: CASTLGTGPYEQYF.

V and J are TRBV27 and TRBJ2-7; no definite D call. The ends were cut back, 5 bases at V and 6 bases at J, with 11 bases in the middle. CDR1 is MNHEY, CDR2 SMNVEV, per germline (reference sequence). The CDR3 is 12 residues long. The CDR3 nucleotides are TGTGCCAGCAGTCCCTTAGTTGGCGAGCAGTACTTC. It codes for CASSPLVGEQYF.